This TCR beta chain stems from a study of cytomegalovirus exposure and HLA in healthy donors. Looking at the study overall: As an earlier analysis found, 180 million or so T cells yielded fewer than 130 million unique TCR beta sequences.

Comments on this clone: Antigen specificity is unknown.

From germline, CDR1 is MNHEY and CDR2 SMNVEV (reference sequence). CDR3 size: 17 residues. The J segment lost 4 bases and the V segment lost 5 bases, leaving 10 bases of the junction unmatched. General study points: The Asian-associated ancestry cluster reportedly had fewer N-insertions than the approximately 690-donor mean in a later analysis.

A multiplex PCR was run with 60 Vbeta primers and 13 Jbeta primers. Sequencing was performed with immunoSEQ multiplex PCR; in TCRdb, only in-frame clones are kept and a portion is missing. Of around 190,000 clones listed, around 84% are singletons. V and J are TRBV27 and TRBJ2-1; 11 bases are a match to TRBD2. The source is a girl aged 2 to 10 in good health and CMV-seropositive. Sequenced material: PBMCs. CDR3 DNA: TGTGCCAGCAGTCCCTTTATCCGACTAGCGGGGTACAATGAGCAGTTCTTC. Translating it yields CASSPFIRLAGYNEQFF.